The source of this TCR beta chain is a study of T cell responses to AZD1222 COVID-19 vaccine. The assay was immunoSEQ multiplex PCR, and TCRdb's table has in-frame clones only and misses some. Here the sample spans 150,000 or so clones, 90% to 95% being singletons. Germline-derived CDR1 and CDR2 are LNHDA and SQIVND (reference sequence). This CDR3 region has 15 residues. The V and J ends lost 2 bases and 0 bases respectively, with 8 bases between them. On this clone itself: Its antigen is not known.

Study-level points and caveats: Targets within unmutated variant regions were reportedly found for nearly half of spike-specific TCRs.

Sample: peripheral blood, taken on day 0 of AZD1222 vaccination. The clonotype was recovered from an adult in good health. The rearrangement joins TRBV19 to TRBJ1-5; D is uncertain. The CDR3 loop reads CASSILTYSNQPQHF. DNA for the CDR3: TGTGCCAGTAGTATACTAACCTATAGCAATCAGCCCCAGCATTTT.